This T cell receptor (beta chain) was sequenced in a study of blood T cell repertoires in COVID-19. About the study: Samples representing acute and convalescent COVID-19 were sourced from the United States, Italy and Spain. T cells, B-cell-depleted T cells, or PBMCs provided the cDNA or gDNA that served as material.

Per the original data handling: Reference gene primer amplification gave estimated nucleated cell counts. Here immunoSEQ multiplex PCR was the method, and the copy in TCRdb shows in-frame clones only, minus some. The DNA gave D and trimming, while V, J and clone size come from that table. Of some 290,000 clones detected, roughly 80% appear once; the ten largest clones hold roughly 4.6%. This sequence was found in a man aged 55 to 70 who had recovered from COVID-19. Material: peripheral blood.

CDR3 DNA: TGTGCCAGCAGTTTTTCTCTAGGGACAGGGGGAGGAGGAGGCTACACCTTC. Encoded protein: CASSFSLGTGGGGGYTF. The V call is TRBV28, the J call TRBJ1-2; TRBD1 matches at 11 bases. Germline lookup yields CDR1 MDHEN and CDR2 SYDVKM. This CDR3 comprises 17 residues. Trimming took 3 bases from V and 8 from J; bases not matched to a gene: 14.